These T cell receptor beta chains were read from a single sample in a study of cytomegalovirus exposure and HLA in healthy donors. Using immunoSEQ multiplex PCR, the repertoire was profiled, and TCRdb retains in-frame clones only, with some absent. The table lists 150,000 or so clones, more than 70% of them singletons. Material: PBMCs. The receptors come from a male donor in good health and CMV-seropositive. CDR3s include the opening cysteine and the closing phenylalanine or tryptophan. The D gene is left open where the match is weak. Only some rows state a clone size, as once, few, many or a class for expanded clones.

16	TRBV6-5	-	-	TRBJ1-1	TGTGCCAGCAGTTTAAGAAGCGGCAGCCGGAACACTGAAGCTTTCTTT	CASSLRSGSRNTEAFF
14	TRBV7-9	TRBD1	-	TRBJ1-1	TGTTCCAGCAGCTTACCAGGGACAGGGGGTAAAGCTTTCTTT	CSSSLPGTGGKAFF
13	TRBV6-6	-	-	TRBJ1-5	TGTGCCGCCGGGGTTCAGGACGGTCAGCCCCAGCATTTT	CAAGVQDGQPQHF
12	TRBV7-9	-	-	TRBJ1-1	TGTTCCAGCAGCTTCGAGTACACTGAAGCTTTCTTT	CSSSFEYTEAFF
15	TRBV6-5	TRBD2	-	TRBJ2-7	TGTGCCAGCAGTTTGGGGGGGGACGCCTCCTACGAGCAGTACTTC	CASSLGGDASYEQYF
14	TRBV19	-	-	TRBJ1-1	TGTGCCAGTAGTATGGACAGCCTGAACACTGAAGCTTTCTTT	CASSMDSLNTEAFF
11	TRBV10-2	-	-	TRBJ2-3	TGCGCCAGCAGTGTTACGGAGGGGCAGTATTTT	CASSVTEGQYF
14	TRBV6-1	TRBD1	-	TRBJ2-7	TGTGCCAGCAGCTATGGGACAGGGGCTTACGAGCAGTACTTC	CASSYGTGAYEQYF
14	TRBV5-1	-	-	TRBJ1-2	TGCGCCAGCAGCTTCGAAGAGAGTAACTATGGCTACACCTTC	CASSFEESNYGYTF
16	TRBV12-5	TRBD2	-	TRBJ2-5	TGTGCTAGTGGCCAAGGACTAGCGGGAGATTGGGAGACCCAGTACTTC	CASGQGLAGDWETQYF
14	TRBV15	-	few	TRBJ2-5	TGTGCCACCAGCAGAGACAGCGGACAAGAGACCCAGTACTTC	CATSRDSGQETQYF
15	TRBV19	-	-	TRBJ2-1	TGTGCCAGTAGTTACAGCTCCAGCTCCTACAATGAGCAGTTCTTC	CASSYSSSSYNEQFF
16	TRBV28	TRBD1	-	TRBJ1-3	TGTGCCAGCAGTTTTTTTGGGGACAGCTCTGGAAACACCATATATTTT	CASSFFGDSSGNTIYF
13	TRBV7-2	-	-	TRBJ2-7	TGTGCCAGCAGCTTAGAGTACTGGTACGAGCAGTACTTC	CASSLEYWYEQYF
11	TRBV7-9	-	-	TRBJ1-4	TGTGCCAGCAGCTTACAGGAAAAACTGTTTTTT	CASSLQEKLFF
15	TRBV2	TRBD2	-	TRBJ2-5	TGTGCCAGCAGTGACGGCGGGAGGTTGGGGGAGACCCAGTACTTC	CASSDGGRLGETQYF
18	TRBV5-8	TRBD2	-	TRBJ2-3	TGTGCCAGCAGAGACCAGCGGGGCACACAAAGTAAGACAGATACGCAGTATTTT	CASRDQRGTQSKTDTQYF
15	TRBV11-1	TRBD2	-	TRBJ2-3	TGTGCCAGCTCACCTAGCGGGGGGAGCACAGATACGCAGTATTTT	CASSPSGGSTDTQYF
16	TRBV10-3	TRBD1	-	TRBJ1-1	TGTGCCATTGGGACAGGGGGACTCGGTGTGAACACTGAAGCTTTCTTT	CAIGTGGLGVNTEAFF
11	TRBV30	TRBD1	few	TRBJ1-1	TGTGCCTGGTACAGGGGGACTGAAGCTTTCTTT	CAWYRGTEAFF
17	TRBV11-2	-	-	TRBJ2-2	TGTGCCAGCAGCACAACCAGGCGGGGGCAGTTCACCGGGGAGCTGTTTTTT	CASSTTRRGQFTGELFF
14	TRBV7-9	-	few	TRBJ1-5	TGTGCCAGCAGCTTAGTGGGCGACAATCAGCCCCAGCATTTT	CASSLVGDNQPQHF
14	TRBV5-1	-	few	TRBJ2-2	TGCGCCAGCAGCTTGTCAGGGAACACCGGGGAGCTGTTTTTT	CASSLSGNTGELFF
14	TRBV14	-	-	TRBJ2-2	TGTGCCAGCAGCCACCCGTTTCGCACCGGGGAGCTGTTTTTT	CASSHPFRTGELFF
19	TRBV4-3	-	few	TRBJ1-2	TGCGCCAGCAGCCAAGAAATGGGCCGGGACATAACTTTCCATACTGGCTACACCTTC	CASSQEMGRDITFHTGYTF
15	TRBV5-1	-	few	TRBJ1-1	TGCGCCAGCAGTCTGACCCCAGGGAAGAACACTGAAGCTTTCTTT	CASSLTPGKNTEAFF
16	TRBV2	-	-	TRBJ2-3	TGTGCCAGCAGTGAAGGGGTATTAGCGAGCACAGATACGCAGTATTTT	CASSEGVLASTDTQYF
15	TRBV6-5	-	-	TRBJ1-1	TGTGCCAGCAGTTACTCGCCAGGGGCTAACACTGAAGCTTTCTTT	CASSYSPGANTEAFF
14	TRBV5-6	-	-	TRBJ2-7	TGTGCCAGCAGCTTGCCGCCTAGCTCCTACGAGCAGTACTTC	CASSLPPSSYEQYF
13	TRBV30	TRBD1	few	TRBJ1-5	TGTGCCTGGAGTCACAGGGGAGATCAGCCCCAGCATTTT	CAWSHRGDQPQHF
13	TRBV10-2	-	-	TRBJ2-7	TGCGCCAGCAGGACCCAGGGTGGCTACGAGCAGTACTTC	CASRTQGGYEQYF
14	TRBV11-3	-	-	TRBJ2-3	TGTGCCAGCAGCTCTGTGTTCGGCACAGATACGCAGTATTTT	CASSSVFGTDTQYF
13	TRBV5-1	TRBD1	-	TRBJ2-5	TGCGCCAGCGTTCGCCGACAGGGTGAGACCCAGTACTTC	CASVRRQGETQYF
12	TRBV2	-	-	TRBJ1-1	TGTGCCAGCTGGGGAGGGAACACTGAAGCTTTCTTT	CASWGGNTEAFF
13	TRBV28	TRBD1	-	TRBJ1-4	TGTGCCATTCGGGGGACAGGGATTGAAAAACTGTTTTTT	CAIRGTGIEKLFF
14	TRBV19	TRBD2	-	TRBJ2-3	TGTGCCAGTAGTCTAGGACTAGCGGGAGAGACGCAGTATTTT	CASSLGLAGETQYF
16	TRBV27	TRBD1	-	TRBJ1-6	TGTGCCAGCAGTTTCGGGACAGGGAATTATAATTCACCCCTCCACTTT	CASSFGTGNYNSPLHF
12	TRBV30	-	-	TRBJ1-1	TGTGCCTGGAGTCGGAAAGGAGGTGAAGCTTTCTTT	CAWSRKGGEAFF
14	TRBV27	-	once	TRBJ2-7	TGTGCCAGCAGTTTAGGTCGGGGGGCCACCGAGCAGTACTTC	CASSLGRGATEQYF
11	TRBV25-1	-	-	TRBJ2-3	TGTGCCCGGAGAGGGGGAGATACGCAGTATTTT	CARRGGDTQYF
16	TRBV4-1	-	once	TRBJ2-2	TGCGCCAGCAGCCAAGGGAGGGGGCCGAGCACCGGGGAGCTGTTTTTT	CASSQGRGPSTGELFF
13	TRBV5-4	-	-	TRBJ1-4	TGTGCCAGCAGCTTGGACATCGAGGAAAGACTGTTTTTT	CASSLDIEERLFF
11	TRBV6-6	-	-	TRBJ2-3	TGTGCCGCGACTAGCACAGATACGCAGTATTTT	CAATSTDTQYF
14	TRBV27	-	-	TRBJ2-7	TGTGCCAGCAGTGCATTGGACAGCTCCTACGAGCAGTACTTC	CASSALDSSYEQYF
14	TRBV5-5	TRBD1	-	TRBJ2-7	TGTGCCAGCAGCTTGGGTACAGGGGGCTACGAGCAGTACTTC	CASSLGTGGYEQYF
14	TRBV27	TRBD1	-	TRBJ2-7	TGTGCCACCTCCCCCGGGACAGGGTTTTACGAGCAGTACTTC	CATSPGTGFYEQYF
17	TRBV9	-	-	TRBJ2-7	TGTGCCAGCAGCGTAGCTCGGGACACGCCTATGGGGGACGAGCAGTACTTC	CASSVARDTPMGDEQYF
15	TRBV28	-	-	TRBJ2-1	TGTGCCAGCGTCGCAGCCCTAGGCGGCAACAATGAGCAGTTCTTC	CASVAALGGNNEQFF
14	TRBV4-1	-	-	TRBJ2-2	TGCGCCAGCAGCCAGCCCATTACCGGCGGGGAGCTGTTTTTT	CASSQPITGGELFF
13	TRBV4-2	TRBD2	-	TRBJ2-7	TGTGCCAGCAGCCAAGAAGCGGGAGACGAGCAGTACTTC	CASSQEAGDEQYF
15	TRBV5-1	TRBD1	few	TRBJ2-7	TGCGCCAGCAGCTTGGGGGGACAGAGAGCCGACGAGCAGTACTTC	CASSLGGQRADEQYF